This record covers a single T cell receptor (beta chain). Antigen: not known. This entry comes from a study of shared clonotypes between healthy human individuals. Study outcomes and limitations: In general, naive subsets displayed greater estimated richness than memory subsets did.

The germline V gene has CDR1 LNHDA and CDR2 SQIVND (reference sequence). The length of the CDR3 is 17 residues. Unmatched junction bases numbered 14, after V lost 4 bases and J lost 4 bases. CD45RO negativity and positive selection for CCR7 defined naive CD8 cells, a population that excluded terminally differentiated effector memory CD45RA+ cells. Authors' analysis steps: In the immunoSEQ data, sequences were junction-only and lacked quality scores, so filtering differed. Clones were read by immunoSEQ multiplex PCR, and TCRdb kept only the in-frame ones, dropping some. The DNA gave D and trimming, while V, J and clone size come from that table. Of approximately 650,000 clones listed, around 95% are singletons.

The TCR originated in a woman aged 30 to 39 in good health. The chain links TRBV19 to TRBJ2-7; 9 bases agree with TRBD1. Sequenced sample: naive CD8+ T cells sorted from blood. The CDR3 here is CASSTTLSGTGFYEQYF. DNA of the CDR3: TGTGCCAGTAGTACCACCCTCTCCGGGACAGGGTTTTACGAGCAGTACTTC.